Listed below are T cell receptor beta chains from one sample, sequenced in a study of OX40 agonist ivuxolimab in advanced cancers. Here immunoSEQ multiplex PCR was the method, and the copy in TCRdb shows in-frame clones only, minus some. In the table there are some 70,000 clones, roughly 80% of which are singletons. The material sequenced was CD4+ or CD8+ T cells sorted from blood, taken in a trial of the OX40 agonist ivuxolimab. The source of these receptors is an adult with an advanced solid tumor such as melanoma, head and neck, liver or kidney cancer. The CDR3 runs from the conserved cysteine through the conserved F or W. D genes are given only for firm matches. For some rows the clone size is stated as once, few or many, or as a class when expanded; others skip it.

d_call,v_call,clone_size,j_call,cdr3_nt,cdr3_aa
.,TRBV28,.,TRBJ1-2,TGTGCCAGCAGCCCAGGGAACTATGGCTACACCTTC,CASSPGNYGYTF
.,TRBV28,once,TRBJ2-2,TGTGCCAGCAGCCCCGACTCGGGGAACACCGGGGAGCTGTTTTTT,CASSPDSGNTGELFF
TRBD1,TRBV6-4,.,TRBJ1-2,TGTGCCAGCAGCTCGGGACAGGACTACACCTTC,CASSSGQDYTF
.,TRBV27,.,TRBJ2-2,TGTGCCAGCAGTCTAGCGAACACCGGGGAGCTGTTTTTT,CASSLANTGELFF
TRBD2,TRBV5-4,.,TRBJ2-5,TGTGCCAGCACCTTTAGCCTTCTGGCTAGCGGGATTTCGGAGACCCAGTACTTC,CASTFSLLASGISETQYF
.,TRBV19,.,TRBJ1-2,TGTGCCACGCGGGGGTACATAACGCGTTCCCATGGCTACACCTTC,CATRGYITRSHGYTF
.,TRBV7-5,.,TRBJ2-6,TGTGTCAGAAGCACACCGACAGGGTCTGGGGCCAACGTCCTGACTTTC,CVRSTPTGSGANVLTF
.,TRBV5-5,few,TRBJ1-5,TGTGCCAGCACCCCGGGCAGAGATCCATCAGCCCGCCAGCATTTT,CASTPGRDPSARQHF
.,TRBV2,once,TRBJ1-5,TGTGCCAGCAGTGTGGGGGGGAACACTCAGCCCCAGCATTTT,CASSVGGNTQPQHF
TRBD1,TRBV5-5,.,TRBJ2-2,TGTGCCAGCAGATGGACAGGGGGCACCGGGGAGCTGTTTTTT,CASRWTGGTGELFF
TRBD1,TRBV27,.,TRBJ2-5,TGTGCCAGCAGACGGACAGGGTGGGAGACCCAGTACTTC,CASRRTGWETQYF
TRBD2,TRBV6-5,.,TRBJ2-5,TGTGCCAGCAGTTCTCTAGCGGGGGGGCGGGCAGAGACCCAGTACTTC,CASSSLAGGRAETQYF
.,TRBV29-1,.,TRBJ1-5,TGCAGCGTTGCATCAGAGGTCAATCAGCCCCAGCATTTT,CSVASEVNQPQHF
.,TRBV27,.,TRBJ1-2,TGTGCCAGCAGTCTTACCGGGATGGCGAACTATGGCTACACCTTC,CASSLTGMANYGYTF
.,TRBV5-1,.,TRBJ2-1,TGCGCCAGCAGCTTGGGGGCGGGAGAGCAGTTCTTC,CASSLGAGEQFF
TRBD1,TRBV7-9,medium-sized,TRBJ1-3,TGTGCCAGCAGCCCAAAAGACAGGGGGAGTGGAAACACCATATATTTT,CASSPKDRGSGNTIYF
TRBD1,TRBV11-2,.,TRBJ1-2,TGTGCCAGCAGCCGGACAGGGATCGGGGATGGCTACACCTTC,CASSRTGIGDGYTF
TRBD1,TRBV5-1,.,TRBJ1-1,TGCGCCAGCAGCACGGGACAGGGGGCAGGTGTGAACACTGAAGCTTTCTTT,CASSTGQGAGVNTEAFF
TRBD2,TRBV28,once,TRBJ2-4,TGTGCCAGCAGCCCCCCAGGGAGGGTGAACATTCAGTACTTC,CASSPPGRVNIQYF
TRBD1,TRBV5-1,once,TRBJ2-2,TGCGCCAGCAGCACGGGACAGGGGAGGACCGGGGAGCTGTTTTTT,CASSTGQGRTGELFF
TRBD2,TRBV19,many,TRBJ2-1,TGTGCCAGTACCCTAGCGGGTCGCTACAATGAGCAGTTCTTC,CASTLAGRYNEQFF
TRBD2,TRBV25-1,.,TRBJ2-7,TGTGCCAGCAGAGGAACTAGCGGCTCCTACGAGCAGTACTTC,CASRGTSGSYEQYF
.,TRBV4-2,.,TRBJ1-2,TGTGCCAGCAGCCAAGAATACGGCTACACCTTC,CASSQEYGYTF
TRBD2,TRBV4-1,.,TRBJ2-1,TGCGCCAGCAGCCAAGCTCGCGGACTAGCGATAGGGGATGAGCAGTTCTTC,CASSQARGLAIGDEQFF
.,TRBV5-1,once,TRBJ1-2,TGCGCCAGCAGCTTGATGGGGGGCTCCTATGGCTACACCTTC,CASSLMGGSYGYTF
TRBD1,TRBV19,.,TRBJ1-2,TGTGCCAGTATCTGGACAGGGGGCCCTCTATATGGCTACACCTTC,CASIWTGGPLYGYTF
TRBD2,TRBV7-6,.,TRBJ2-1,TGTGCCAGCAGCTTAGTCTCTTCGGGGGGGCAAAATGAGCAGTTCTTC,CASSLVSSGGQNEQFF
TRBD2,TRBV11-2,once,TRBJ2-5,TGTGCCAGCAGCCTGCCTAGCGGGGGCGCCGGATTCCAAGAGACCCAGTACTTC,CASSLPSGGAGFQETQYF
TRBD1,TRBV7-9,.,TRBJ1-2,TGTGCCAGCAGAATCGGGACAGCGTCTAACTATGGCTACACCTTC,CASRIGTASNYGYTF
.,TRBV19,.,TRBJ1-4,TGTGCCAGTAGTACAACAGGGTCGGAAAAACTGTTTTTT,CASSTTGSEKLFF
.,TRBV7-2,.,TRBJ1-1,TGTGCCAGCAGCTTAGTAGGGGGACCGGTGAACACTGAAGCTTTCTTT,CASSLVGGPVNTEAFF
TRBD1,TRBV6-1,.,TRBJ1-5,TGTGCCAGCAGCGGGACAGGGGACAGTATAGAGCCCCAGCATTTT,CASSGTGDSIEPQHF
.,TRBV27,.,TRBJ1-5,TGTGCCAGCAGTTTTGCAGGTAGCAATCAGCCCCAGCATTTT,CASSFAGSNQPQHF
.,TRBV14,.,TRBJ1-2,TGTGCCAGCAGCCAAGGACAGAACTATGGCTACACCTTC,CASSQGQNYGYTF
TRBD1,TRBV14,.,TRBJ1-1,TGTGCCAGCAGCCAAGTGGGGACAGGAGGCCGCACTGAAGCTTTCTTT,CASSQVGTGGRTEAFF
.,TRBV19,.,TRBJ2-7,TGTGCCAGTAGTTCGGGACTGGTCCGCGAGCAGTACTTC,CASSSGLVREQYF
TRBD1,TRBV5-1,.,TRBJ2-2,TGCGCCAGCAGCGGGGGCGGACAGGGTTTAATCGGGGAGCTGTTTTTT,CASSGGGQGLIGELFF